This TCR beta chain was identified in a study of T cell responses to AZD1222 COVID-19 vaccine. Data came from immunoSEQ multiplex PCR; TCRdb stores just in-frame clones and leaves some out. This table has around 150,000 clones, approximately 90% appearing once. Study findings and constraints: With two AZD1222 doses given, Spike-specific TCR breadth and depth both rose.

The table lists this clone with a few counts. Its antigen is as yet unknown. The material sequenced was peripheral blood, taken 28 days after the second AZD1222 dose. The sequence was collected from an adult who received the AZD1222 COVID-19 vaccine.

The CDR3 DNA reads TGTGCCTGGAGTGACGGCGCCTCCTACGAGCAGTACTTC. This encodes CAWSDGASYEQYF. The gene calls are TRBV30 and TRBJ2-7, with D unresolved. The germline V gene encodes CDR1 GTSNPN and CDR2 SVGIG (reference sequence). Between the trimmed V and J ends, which lost 1 base and 0 bases, there was a span of 7 bases. The CDR3 is 13 residues long.